What follows are 21 T cell receptor beta chains derived from one specimen sequenced in a study of blood T cells in healthy people across ages. A J-beta primer mix and a sample-barcoded 5' primer were used in a second PCR of roughly 6 to 12 cycles. Via MiXCR, TCRdb re-called the 5' RACE reads, giving one row per CDR3 protein. The data hold hundreds of thousands of distinct CDR3 sequences, with about 30% observed a single time. Sequenced: blood. These receptors were obtained from a woman older than 75 in good health.

This clonotype was seen repeatedly, ten times or more. The gene calls are TRBV7-8 and TRBJ2-5; possible D gene TRBD1, 6 bases. V shed 1 base and J shed 4 bases, with 19 bases lying between them. The CDR3 extends over 17 amino acids. Germline CDR1 reads SGHVS; CDR2 reads FQNEAQ. The CDR3 loop is CASSLGPSGQGRETQYF. The CDR3 coding sequence is TGTGCCAGCAGCTTAGGTCCGTCGGGACAAGGGAGAGAGACCCAGTACTTC.

About this clonotype: A read error may account for a junction end that differs from germline. This sequence joins TRBV20-1 and TRBJ1-5; D possibly corresponds to TRBD1 (5 bases). The CDR3 has 19 residues. Germline values: CDR1 DFQATT, CDR2 SNEGSKA (reference sequence). DNA for the CDR3: TGCAGTGCTGGAGATTTCCGGGGGGACCGCATAGGGAGCGATCAGCCCCAGCATTTT. Encoded protein: CSAGDFRGDRIGSDQPQHF.

This clonotype was observed many times. V gene TRBV24-1 combines with J gene TRBJ1-5; the D is unclear. Trimming removed 9 bases from V and 9 bases from J, with 26 bases in between. This CDR3 has 16 amino acids. Germline-derived CDR1 and CDR2 are KGHDR and SFDVKD. The CDR3 nucleotides read TGTGCCACCTCCTCACCGTTTGACCCCAGCCGTTGGCCCCAGCATTTT. As protein: CATSSPFDPSRWPQHF.

This clonotype was seen once. The V gene is TRBV4-1, the J gene TRBJ2-1; D call uncertain. Between the trimmed V and J ends, which lost 2 bases and 8 bases, there was a span of 4 bases. Germline-derived CDR1 and CDR2 are MGHRA and YSYEKL. This CDR3 is 11 amino acids long. The CDR3 DNA reads TGCGCCAGCAGCCAATACCATGAGCAGTTCTTC. Residues: CASSQYHEQFF.

This clonotype was detected a few times. The V call is TRBV7-3, the J call TRBJ2-3; 10 positions agree with TRBD2. The CDR3 extends over 15 amino acids. Germline V gives CDR1 SGHTA, CDR2 FQGTGA. The J segment lost 5 bases and the V segment lost 5 bases, leaving 7 bases of the junction unmatched. The chain's CDR3 is CASSPDIAGGDTQYF. The CDR3 DNA is TGTGCCAGCAGCCCCGATATAGCGGGGGGAGATACGCAGTATTTT. Looking up the rest from reference TRBV7-3 and TRBJ2-3 gives the full variable domain: GAGVSQTPSNKVTEKGKYVELRCDPISGHTALYWYRQSLGQGPEFLIYFQGTGAADDSGLPNDRFFAVRPEGSVSTLKIQRTERGDSAVYLCASSPDIAGGDTQYFGPGTRLTVL.

This clonotype came up many times. The chain links TRBV2 to TRBJ2-3; 9 bases match TRBD2. CDR1 and CDR2 (germline): SNHLY, FYNNEI. CDR3 length: 16 amino acids. Losses at the gene ends were 0 bases for V and 5 bases for J; bases not matched to a gene: 6. In DNA form, the CDR3 reads TGTGCCAGCAGTGAAGCCGGGCGGGGGGGCGGAGATACGCAGTATTTT. Its protein product is CASSEAGRGGGDTQYF.

This clonotype showed up many times. This rearrangement joins TRBV6-2 or TRBV6-3 to TRBJ2-1; D call uncertain. The CDR3 has 11 residues. Trimming shortened V by 6 bases and J by 9 bases, and 9 bases separated the two germline ends. Germline CDR1 is MNHEY and CDR2 is SVGEGT. CDR3 in amino acids: CASRGIAEQFF. The CDR3 DNA reads TGTGCCAGCAGGGGGATAGCTGAGCAGTTCTTC.

About this clonotype: A much larger clone differs by one base, so this may be a read error. V usage is TRBV6-5 and J usage is TRBJ2-4, with 7 bases lining up with TRBD1. The J call may be in error: the DNA end matches TRBJ2-7 better. The CDR3 spans 15 residues. CDR1 is MNHEY, CDR2 SVGAGI, per germline. The CDR3 reads CASSYSSDRVCEQYF. Here the CDR3 DNA reads TGTGCCAGCAGTTACTCGTCCGACAGGGTCTGCGAGCAGTACTTC.

The chain couples TRBV6-2 or TRBV6-3 to TRBJ1-1; D is undetermined. The CDR3 extends over 17 amino acids. Germline V CDR1 and CDR2: MNHEY, SVGEGT. V lost 7 bases and J lost 1, with 22 bases in between. In nucleotides, the CDR3 is TGTGCCAGCATTTTACAACCGGGGAGAAGAACGAACACTGAAGCTTTCTTT. Its translation is CASILQPGRRTNTEAFF.

This clonotype was seen many times. This chain uses TRBV20-1 with TRBJ2-3; 7 nucleotides line up with TRBD1. Germline loops: CDR1 DFQATT, CDR2 SNEGSKA (reference sequence). The V gene end was trimmed by 1 base and the J gene end by 0 bases; junction bases not matched to a gene: 7. The length of the CDR3 is 16 residues. The CDR3 DNA reads TGCAGTGCTAGAGCCCCCGGGACAGCAAGCACAGATACGCAGTATTTT. This translates into CSARAPGTASTDTQYF.

There are a few counts of this clonotype. Germline and junction disagree at one end, which may indicate a read error. This chain uses TRBV7-2 with TRBJ1-1; no clear D. The germline CDR1 and CDR2 sequences are SGHTA and FQGNSA. This CDR3 region has 13 residues. The CDR3 spells CAGSLGWVGEAFF. The CDR3 DNA follows: TGTGCCGGCAGCTTAGGATGGGTCGGTGAAGCTTTCTTT.

The V call is TRBV7-2, the J call TRBJ2-3; weak D call: TRBD2 (7 bases). The germline gives CDR1 SGHTA, CDR2 FQGNSA. This CDR3 region has 16 residues. The germline V and J ends were trimmed by 3 bases and 4 bases, with 17 bases remaining between them. In DNA form, the CDR3 reads TGTGCCAGCAGCTTGAGGTGGGGGGGGGCGGCAGATACGCAGTATTTT. It yields the protein CASSLRWGGAADTQYF. The full variable domain, completed using reference TRBV7-2 and TRBJ2-3, is GAGVSQSPSNKVTEKGKDVELRCDPISGHTALYWYRQSLGQGLEFLIYFQGNSAPDKSGLPSDRFSAERTGGSVSTLTIQRTQQEDSAVYLCASSLRWGGAADTQYFGPGTRLTVL.

The CDR3 sequence: CASNLGASGANVLTF. The DNA for the CDR3 is TGCGCCAGCAATTTAGGGGCCTCTGGGGCCAACGTCCTGACTTTC. This chain connects TRBV5-1 to TRBJ2-6, with D tentatively TRBD1 (5 bases). Germline lookup yields CDR1 SGHRS and CDR2 YFSETQ. CDR3 length: 15 amino acids. The V end lost 6 bases, the J end lost 0 bases, and 10 bases lay between the germline ends. Supplemented by reference TRBV5-1 and TRBJ2-6, the full variable domain reads KAGVTQTPRYLIKTRGQQVTLSCSPISGHRSVSWYQQTPGQGLQFLFEYFSETQRNKGNFPGRFSGRQFSNSRSEMNVSTLELGDSALYLCASNLGASGANVLTFGAGSRLTVL.

In its sample, this clonotype was seen many times. The chain couples TRBV20-1 to TRBJ2-7; D is possibly TRBD2 (5 bases). The V end lost 6 bases, the J end lost 6 bases, and 15 bases lay between the germline ends. The CDR3 totals 12 residues. In germline, CDR1 is DFQATT, CDR2 SNEGSKA (reference sequence). The CDR3 bases are TGCAGTGCCCAACTAGACTCGGGCGAGCAGTACTTC. This encodes CSAQLDSGEQYF.

This clonotype was recorded at least ten times. This chain connects TRBV20-1 to TRBJ2-3, with D possibly being TRBD2 (5 bases). There are 14 residues in the CDR3. Looked up from germline, CDR1 is DFQATT and CDR2 is SNEGSKA (reference sequence). Trimming stripped 6 bases from V and 4 bases from J, with 17 bases between. The CDR3 DNA follows: TGCAGTGCGAAAGGGAGCCTCGTGGCAGATACGCAGTATTTT. Translation gives CSAKGSLVADTQYF.

This clonotype was recorded at least ten times. This chain connects TRBV5-1 to TRBJ2-7; 7 bases fit TRBD1. CDR3 length equals 14 residues. The V and J ends lost 4 bases and 2 bases, in that order; junction bases with no gene match: 6. Germline V gene sequence: CDR1 SGHRS, CDR2 YFSETQ. The CDR3 sequence is CASSLTGPTYEQYF. The CDR3 DNA is TGCGCCAGCAGCCTGACAGGGCCGACCTACGAGCAGTACTTC.

J is TRBJ2-1 and V is TRBV28, with D hard to call. Germline V gene data show CDR1 as MDHEN and CDR2 as SYDVKM. V shed 5 bases and J shed 7 bases, with 21 bases lying between them. The CDR3 runs to 16 residues. CDR3 nucleotides: TGTGCCAGCAGTCTCCCAACGGTAACGATTGGGAATGAGCAGTTCTTC. Translated: CASSLPTVTIGNEQFF.

This clonotype has at least ten counts. The chain joins TRBV20-1 to TRBJ2-3; weak D call: TRBD2 (7 bases). The ends were cut back, 6 bases at V and 1 base at J, with 14 bases in the middle. The CDR3 is 14 residues long. Germline V gives CDR1 DFQATT, CDR2 SNEGSKA (reference sequence). CDR3 coding DNA: TGCAGTGCAGGGGGGGGCAGGGGCACAGATACGCAGTATTTT. Protein: CSAGGGRGTDTQYF.

As to this clonotype: A much larger clone lies a single base off, so this may be a read error. CDR3 DNA sequence: TGCGCCAGCAGCTTGGGTGGGCAGTCTGCGAAGCTGTTTTTT. Amino acids: CASSLGGQSAKLFF. The V call is TRBV5-1, the J call TRBJ1-4; D is ambiguous. Germline V CDR1 and CDR2: SGHRS, YFSETQ. V gave up 0 bases and J gave up 14 bases, with 17 bases separating them. The CDR3 loop spans 14 amino acids.

About this clonotype: A much larger clone lies one base from this, so it may be a read error. This CDR3 fails to terminate in the conserved phenylalanine or tryptophan, so it likely reflects a read error. The J gene is TRBJ2-5, the V gene TRBV5-6; tentatively, D is TRBD1 or TRBD2 (5 bases each). V was cut by 0 bases and J by 6 bases, with 15 bases left in between. The CDR3 is 15 residues long. Looked up from germline, CDR1 is SGHDT and CDR2 is YYEEEE. CDR3 nucleotides: TGTGCCAGCAGCTTGGACCGGGACCTTGGACAGACCCAGTACCTC. It codes for CASSLDRDLGQTQYL.

CDR3 bases: TGTGCCAGCAGCCAAGATCACAGGCCCTCCTCTAACTATGGCTACACCTTC. Amino acid sequence: CASSQDHRPSSNYGYTF. The gene calls are TRBV4-2 and TRBJ1-2; D possibly corresponds to TRBD1 (5 bases). V was clipped by 0 bases and J by 0 bases, with 14 bases between them. The CDR3 sequence is 17 residues long. In germline, CDR1 is LGHNA, CDR2 YNFKEQ.